This TCR beta chain was obtained from a study of T cell repertoires in cytomegalovirus infection. Study as a whole: A matching HLA type, together with CMV infection, was signaled by public TCR beta signatures.

Findings and limits, study-wide: It was HLA-C-restricted CMV-specific TCR beta clonotypes that dominated the response ex vivo. Identification of carriers of CMV plus the relevant HLA was performed using cumulative public TCR beta family frequency.

This clonotype was recorded at least ten times. Its antigen is unknown. TCRdb reprocessed the reads via MiXCR and lists one record per CDR3 protein. The sample includes a few hundred thousand distinct CDR3 sequences, 9.5% of them seen just once. Looked up from germline, CDR1 is SGHTA and CDR2 is FQGNSA. V was pared by 5 bases and J by 0 bases, with 5 bases of the junction left unmatched. The CDR3 has 16 residues. The rearrangement links TRBV7-2 to TRBJ2-3; 10 positions match TRBD2. This receptor was identified in a human donor in good health (CMV status not recorded). Some clones in this sample may be carry-over from other donors' samples. The sequenced material came from PBMCs. CDR3 coding DNA: TGTGCCAGCAGCATGAGCGGGGGGGGGAGCACAGATACGCAGTATTTT. Residues: CASSMSGGGSTDTQYF.